These 23 T cell receptor beta chains share one sample of origin, sequenced in a study of cytomegalovirus exposure and HLA in healthy donors. PCR was performed using 60 Vbeta and 13 Jbeta primers. The data were produced by immunoSEQ multiplex PCR, yet TCRdb's version contains in-frame clones alone and is incomplete. The table shows 110,000 to 150,000 clones, with about 70% occurring only once. The sequencing input was PBMCs. The receptors here all came from a woman aged 55-70 years in good health and CMV-seropositive.

This clone appeared a few times. This rearrangement joins TRBV6-5 to TRBJ2-2; D gene unclear. The CDR3 extends over 14 amino acids. V shed 6 bases and J shed 6 bases, with 14 bases lying between them. CDR1 MNHEY and CDR2 SVGAGI come from the germline V gene. The CDR3 bases are TGTGCCAGCAGCCAAACAGTGGTGGCCGGGGAGCTGTTTTTT. Encoded protein: CASSQTVVAGELFF.

The rearrangement joins TRBV27 to TRBJ1-2; no definite D call. This CDR3 has 13 residues. Trimming shortened V by 4 bases and J by 10 bases, and 16 bases separated the two germline ends. The germline gives CDR1 MNHEY, CDR2 SMNVEV (reference sequence). The chain's CDR3 is CASSYPDERNYTF. The CDR3 nucleotides read TGTGCCAGCAGTTACCCCGATGAGAGAAACTACACCTTC.

This chain links TRBV4-1 with TRBJ2-5; 7 bases align to TRBD1. The germline V gene encodes CDR1 MGHRA and CDR2 YSYEKL. V shed 3 bases and J 5 bases; nucleotides not matched to a gene: 15. This CDR3 contains 17 residues. The CDR3 sequence: CASSHGKGQRKGETQYF. The CDR3 nucleotides read TGCGCCAGCAGCCACGGCAAGGGACAGCGGAAAGGGGAGACCCAGTACTTC.

CDR3 protein: CASLGQGLTEAFF. The CDR3 DNA reads TGTGCCAGCCTAGGACAGGGTCTCACTGAAGCTTTCTTT. The rearrangement uses TRBV19 and TRBJ1-1; 8 bases fit TRBD1. This CDR3 is built from 13 residues. CDR1 and CDR2 from the germline V gene are LNHDA and SQIVND (reference sequence). V dropped 9 bases and J dropped 4; count of bases not matched to a gene: 7.

The chain recombines TRBV6-1 with TRBJ1-5, with D maybe TRBD1 (6 bases). The V end was cut by 8 bases, the J end by 2 bases, with 16 bases between. Germline lookup yields CDR1 MNHNS and CDR2 SASEGT. This CDR3 is built from 15 residues. In DNA form, the CDR3 reads TGTGCCAGCTTATTAGGGGGTACGGGCAATCAGCCCCAGCATTTT. Translation: CASLLGGTGNQPQHF.

This sequence joins TRBV5-6 and TRBJ1-4, with 12 positions matching TRBD1. Trimming took 4 bases from V and 11 from J; bases not matched to a gene: 9. Germline V lookup: CDR1 SGHDT, CDR2 YYEEEE. The CDR3 runs 15 residues. CDR3 sequence reads: CASSPYGTGGGKLFF. DNA for the CDR3: TGTGCCAGCAGCCCCTACGGGACAGGGGGCGGGAAACTGTTTTTT.

This chain links TRBV5-1 with TRBJ1-1, with D possibly TRBD1 on 6 matching bases. Germline V gives CDR1 SGHRS, CDR2 YFSETQ. V gave up 0 bases and J gave up 9 bases, with 18 bases separating them. The CDR3 has 15 amino acids. DNA for the CDR3: TGCGCCAGCAGCTTGGGACAAGGGGGTAACAGTAAAGCTTTCTTT. It translates to CASSLGQGGNSKAFF.

The rearrangement links TRBV6-1 to TRBJ2-5, with 9 bases that match TRBD2. This CDR3 has 15 amino acids. Germline CDR1 reads MNHNS; CDR2 reads SASEGT. J gave up 3 bases and V 7 bases, and 9 bases lay outside the gene matches. This CDR3 is CASNRGLAGKETQYF. The CDR3 DNA is TGTGCCAGCAATAGGGGTCTAGCGGGAAAAGAGACCCAGTACTTC.

This clone was detected once. The chain recombines TRBV30 with TRBJ2-3; 7 nucleotides line up with TRBD1. There are 15 residues in the CDR3. The V and J ends lost 0 bases and 1 base, in that order; junction bases with no gene match: 4. Per the germline V gene, CDR1 is GTSNPN and CDR2 is SVGIG (reference sequence). CDR3 sequence: CAWSVGDRRTDTQYF. The CDR3 DNA is TGTGCCTGGAGTGTTGGGGACAGACGCACAGATACGCAGTATTTT.

This clone appeared once. The chain combines TRBV19 with TRBJ1-2; a possible D gene is TRBD1 (5 bases). Trimming removed 6 bases at V and 2 bases at J, with 13 bases between. CDR1 is LNHDA, CDR2 SQIVND, per germline (reference sequence). This CDR3 is built from 14 residues. The CDR3 sequence is CASRDRGLNYGYTF. The CDR3 nucleotides are TGTGCCAGTAGAGACCGGGGGTTAAACTATGGCTACACCTTC. The full variable domain, completed using reference TRBV19 and TRBJ1-2, is DGGITQSPKYLFRKEGQNVTLSCEQNLNHDAMYWYRQDPGQGLRLIYYSQIVNDFQKGDIAEGYSVSREKKESFPLTVTSAQKNPTAFYLCASRDRGLNYGYTFGSGTRLTVV.

The chain carries TRBV9 and TRBJ1-1; tentatively, D is TRBD1 (5 bases). CDR1 and CDR2 from the germline V gene are SGDLS and YYNGEE. This CDR3 spans 17 amino acids. The ends were cut back, 3 bases at V and 5 bases at J, with 23 bases in the middle. The CDR3 here is CASSASQRTGGRTEAFF. The CDR3 DNA reads as TGTGCCAGCAGCGCTTCACAGCGCACCGGGGGGAGGACTGAAGCTTTCTTT.

CDR3 residues: CASSFLQGASYEQYF. CDR3 nucleotides: TGTGCCAGCAGTTTCTTACAGGGGGCCTCCTACGAGCAGTACTTC. The chain has TRBV28 and TRBJ2-7; 9 bases line up with TRBD1. The length of the CDR3 is 15 residues. Germline assignment: CDR1 MDHEN and CDR2 SYDVKM. Unmatched junction bases numbered 3, after V lost 3 bases and J lost 0 bases.

The gene calls are TRBV10-3 and TRBJ2-7, with D perhaps matching TRBD2 (6 bases). V was clipped by 0 bases and J by 0 bases, with 15 bases between them. The CDR3 has 17 amino acids. Germline lookup yields CDR1 ENHRY and CDR2 SYGVKD. In DNA form, the CDR3 reads TGTGCCATCAGTGAGTCGGGAGGTACTGCGAGCTCCTACGAGCAGTACTTC. It encodes CAISESGGTASSYEQYF.

This chain connects TRBV5-1 to TRBJ2-5; 8 positions agree with TRBD1. Germline-derived CDR1 and CDR2 are SGHRS and YFSETQ. With 4 bases clipped from V and 2 bases from J, the junction kept 4 bases outside the gene matches. The CDR3 is made up of 14 amino acids. CDR3 nucleotide sequence: TGCGCCAGCAGCGTAGGGACAGGTCAAGAGACCCAGTACTTC. As protein: CASSVGTGQETQYF.

The CDR3 sequence: CASSPPTSMNTEAFF. The CDR3, as DNA: TGTGCCAGCAGCCCGCCTACGAGCATGAACACTGAAGCTTTCTTT. The J gene is TRBJ1-1, the V gene TRBV14; no clear D gene. The germline V gene has CDR1 SGHDN and CDR2 FVKESK. The CDR3 spans 15 residues. Trimming left V 4 bases short and J 0 bases short, with 12 bases between.

This chain joins TRBV5-1 and TRBJ1-4; 8 bases line up with TRBD1. CDR3 length equals 14 residues. The ends lost 3 bases at V and 3 bases at J; junction bases unmatched: 1. Germline V gene sequence: CDR1 SGHRS, CDR2 YFSETQ. The chain's CDR3 is CASSSGQANEKLFF. In DNA, the CDR3 is TGCGCCAGCAGCTCGGGACAGGCTAATGAAAAACTGTTTTTT.

This chain joins TRBV12-5 and TRBJ1-1, with D perhaps matching TRBD1 (6 bases). The CDR3 has 15 amino acids. Trimming cost V 6 bases and J 7 bases, with 21 bases left between them. Germline V gives CDR1 LGHNT, CDR2 FRNRAP. The CDR3 region is CASGTGTRGRSEAFF. The CDR3 nucleotides read TGTGCTAGTGGCACCGGGACACGGGGCCGTAGTGAAGCTTTCTTT.

V gene TRBV5-4 combines with J gene TRBJ1-1; 8 nucleotides align to TRBD1. The germline CDR1 and CDR2 sequences are SGHNT and YYREEE (reference sequence). The CDR3 spans 14 residues. Unmatched junction bases numbered 6, after V lost 4 bases and J lost 4 bases. The CDR3 sequence is CASSMQGAGTEAFF. Written as DNA, the CDR3 is TGTGCCAGCAGCATGCAGGGGGCGGGCACTGAAGCTTTCTTT.

This chain connects TRBV2 to TRBJ1-2; possibly TRBD1 for D (6 bases). The CDR3 sequence is 14 residues long. CDR1 SNHLY and CDR2 FYNNEI come from the germline V gene. Trimming removed 5 bases from V and 0 bases from J, with 10 bases in between. The DNA for the CDR3 is TGTGCCAGCAGTTCAGGGGATACTAACTATGGCTACACCTTC. Residues: CASSSGDTNYGYTF.

The chain employs TRBV29-1 and TRBJ1-3; D may be TRBD1 (6 bases). Germline CDR1 SQVTM, CDR2 ANQGSEA. V was cut by 7 bases and J by 0 bases, with 13 bases left in between. CDR3 size: 14 residues. The CDR3 is CSASTGASGNTIYF. The CDR3 DNA sequence: TGCAGCGCGTCGACAGGCGCCTCTGGAAACACCATATATTTT. Complete variable domain (other parts from reference TRBV29-1 and TRBJ1-3): SAVISQKPSRDICQRGTSLTIQCQVDSQVTMMFWYRQQPGQSLTLIATANQGSEATYESGFVIDKFPISRPNLTFSTLTVSNMSPEDSSIYLCSASTGASGNTIYFGEGSWLTVV.

V usage is TRBV7-9 and J usage is TRBJ2-7; 8 bases are a match to TRBD2. The germline V gene has CDR1 SEHNR and CDR2 FQNEAQ (reference sequence). V lost 5 bases, J lost 0 bases, and 3 bases stayed unmatched. The CDR3 has 14 residues. For the CDR3, the DNA is TGTGCCAGCAGCCGGGGACTAGACTCCTACGAGCAGTACTTC. This sequence encodes CASSRGLDSYEQYF. Supplemented by reference TRBV7-9 and TRBJ2-7, the full variable domain reads DTGVSQNPRHKITKRGQNVTFRCDPISEHNRLYWYRQTLGQGPEFLTYFQNEAQLEKSRLLSDRFSAERPKGSFSTLEIQRTEQGDSAMYLCASSRGLDSYEQYFGPGTRLTVT.

This clone was seen more than once but under ten times. The chain uses TRBV11-2 and TRBJ2-7; 9 nucleotides align to TRBD1. Germline CDR1 and CDR2: SGHAT and FQNNGV. V dropped 7 bases and J dropped 2; count of bases not matched to a gene: 6. The CDR3 is 14 residues long. This chain's CDR3 is CASTPDRGAYEQYF. The CDR3 region has the DNA TGTGCCAGCACCCCCGACAGGGGGGCCTACGAGCAGTACTTC.

The J gene is TRBJ1-5, the V gene TRBV11-1; TRBD1 matches 8 bases. The CDR3 is made up of 14 amino acids. The J segment lost 2 bases and the V segment lost 5 bases, leaving 2 bases of the junction unmatched. CDR1 is SGHAT, CDR2 FQDESV, per germline (reference sequence). As DNA, the CDR3 is TGTGCCAGCAGCCTGGGACAGGGCAATCAGCCCCAGCATTTT. It specifies CASSLGQGNQPQHF.